This T cell receptor beta chain was observed in a study of T-cell reconstitution after alpha-beta-depleted transplantation in children. Remarks on this clonotype: Its antigen is unknown.

The TCRbeta library was prepared with unique molecular identifiers. TCRdb re-derived calls from the PCR reads in MiXCR, one entry per CDR3 protein. The table lists hundreds of thousands of distinct CDR3 sequences, 16% of them singletons. Study conclusions and caveats: Several hundred rapidly expanded clones from non-depleted graft cells reportedly supplied alpha-beta T cells about two months post-transplant.

The source is a boy under two years old who had a stem cell transplant for Wiskott-Aldrich syndrome, so the T cells may come from the graft donor. The starting material was PBMCs, mostly from graft donor cells, obtained 360 days after TCRalphabeta/CD19-depleted stem cell transplant.

CDR3 in amino acids: CASSPKAAGNFPYEQYF. Here the CDR3 DNA reads TGCGCCAGCAGCCCCAAGGCGGCGGGGAACTTCCCCTACGAGCAGTACTTC. The V and J genes are TRBV4-3 and TRBJ2-7; D perhaps matches TRBD2 (6 bases). Germline V gene data show CDR1 as LGHNA and CDR2 as YSLEER. Trimming took off 4 bases at V and 2 bases at J, with 21 bases between the two ends. The CDR3 has 17 amino acids.